This entry concerns a single T cell receptor beta chain. Its antigen remains unidentified. No base-level quality is on record; no much larger clone is a single base apart. The data originate from a study of beta chain features in type 1 diabetes (dated by TCRdb to 2016 to 2018). Looking at the study overall: No differences in mean age, gender distribution, total cell number or subset yield were found between patients and healthy donors. A total of around 110,000,000 sorted cells were examined across all samples, and RNA yield correlated strongly with the number of cells per subset. The study compared the TCRB repertoires of sorted circulating CD4+ T cell subsets in recently diagnosed type 1 diabetes patients with those in matched healthy donors. Regulatory and stem cell-like memory subsets were obtained from only 8 patients and about eight healthy donors, while naive and central memory subsets were obtained from all 30 or so donors.

Summary of the overall study and its limitations: PCR might favor shorter templates, but patient and control samples were amplified and corrected together, so any skew would affect both groups equally. Because cDNA was sequenced instead of genomic DNA, highly expressing activated cells could be over-represented, though the groups showed no difference in activation or CD3 levels. The naive, central memory and regulatory TCRB repertoires appeared to resemble one another more closely among patients than among healthy donors. Because the HLA sub-analyses included only small numbers of individuals, any influence of HLA type on TCRB rearrangement was left unresolved. At VDJ recombination sites, type 1 diabetes patients had fewer insertions and more deleted nucleotides, which implies abnormalities in thymic rearrangement. In all four CD4+ subsets, TCRB CDR3 length was moderately but significantly shorter in type 1 diabetes patients.

From each donor, a single peripheral blood sample of approximately 110 mL on average was drawn into heparinised tubes. Naive, central memory, regulatory and stem cell-like memory CD4+ T cells were sorted on a BD FACSAria II using a panel including CD45RO, CCR7, CD25, CD127, CD95 and CD27. A purity above 95% was achieved for all sorted populations. Right away, PBMCs were isolated by Lymphoprep density gradient centrifugation and were stained directly, with no culture step. To minimize batch effects, samples were stained and sorted in pairs, one healthy donor with one patient per experiment. The entire amount of isolated RNA was reverse transcribed using the High Capacity cDNA Reverse Transcription Kit, so the sequenced TCRB transcripts were expressed ones. Deep immunoSEQ sequencing was applied to naive, central memory and regulatory T cell samples, giving an average of around 3.4 million total reads per sample. Sorted cells were lysed in RLT buffer and RNA was extracted with DNase-treated RNeasy Micro or Mini kits, depending on cell number. To prevent cross-contamination, every cell subset was processed on its own, while patient and healthy donor samples were processed together. The immunoSEQ multiplex PCR was used to amplify TCRB sequences from cDNA, generating 87-bp fragments that spanned the CDR3 region. Sequencing of the amplicons was done on the Illumina HiSeq platform. The paper's processing steps were these. Synthetic template baselines were used to correct PCR bias computationally, reads within Hamming distance 2 were collapsed, and singletons that could not be merged were discarded. By aligning reads against IMGT, V, D and J genes, CDR3 length, and insertions or deletions at six rearrangement sites were assigned. Within each subset, clonotype counts were normalized to sorted cell number, and only after that were true diversity and Gini coefficients computed with the tcR R package. Repertoire sharing was quantified using the overlap coefficient calculated on TCRB nucleotide sequences. As a proxy for the pre-selection repertoire, out-of-frame TCRB sequences from naive cells were analyzed. TCRdb holds this immuneACCESS table with in-frame rearrangements only. Some clones are missing; in checked studies, unresolved V genes explain under half, and the rest has no known cause. V, J and clone size reflect that table, while D and trimming were determined from the DNA. This sample gives 300,000 to 350,000 clones in total; 13% of them show up just once. The ten most abundant clones make up about 0.015% of the sample.

The source of this sequence is a woman younger than 35 with type 1 diabetes. The sequenced material came from naive CD4+ T cells from blood. Interpreted using the paper, the cell subset or site label stands for: true naive CD4+ T cells.

The CDR3 in this case is CSVAARLAGADTQYF. The DNA reads TGCAGCGTTGCCGCCAGACTAGCGGGAGCAGATACGCAGTATTTT. The chain joins TRBV29-1 to TRBJ2-3; the junction holds 12 bases that match TRBD2. V trim: 4 bases; J trim: 4 bases; unmatched bases: 6. The CDR3 starts with the cysteine, ends with the phenylalanine, and has 15 residues. The only DNA kept is the CDR3, 45 bases in frame from the first base. CDR1 and CDR2, looked up from the germline V gene, are SQVTM and ANQGSEA.